Presented here are 31 T cell receptor beta chains from one specimen sequenced in a study of PD-L1 blockade in urothelial cancer listed by TCRdb under 2017. Taken with the paper, the label for time point translates to: pretreatment peripheral blood. Receptor amplification or capture employed the immunoSEQ multiplex PCR assay. TCRdb re-hosts the immuneACCESS table, in-frame sequences only. Its copies lack some clones; in the studies checked, an unresolved V gene accounts for under half of them, and the cause for the rest is not known. Here the sample has approximately 86,000 clones; over 80% occur a single time. The ten top clones hold less than 8.5% of the sample. The sequences come from PBMCs, collected around atezolizumab (anti-PD-L1) treatment. The receptors shown here come from a man in his forties with urothelial cancer.

The chain uses TRBV6-6 and TRBJ2-2; 8 positions agree with TRBD1. The CDR3 loop spans 16 amino acids. The trim removed 2 bases at V and 5 bases at J, leaving 7 bases unmatched. CDR1 and CDR2 from the germline V gene are MNHNY and SVGAGI (reference sequence). In DNA, the CDR3 is TGTGCCAGCAGTTACCCCCCCAGGGGGCTAACCGGGGAGCTGTTTTTT. It encodes CASSYPPRGLTGELFF.

V usage is TRBV5-8 and J usage is TRBJ2-7; possibly TRBD1 for D (7 bases). V was shortened by 1 base and J by 2 bases, with 13 bases between the two germline ends. Germline V gene sequence: CDR1 SGHTS, CDR2 YDEGEE. This CDR3 spans 15 amino acids. The CDR3 protein is CASSLYRGLAYEQYF. Written as DNA, the CDR3 is TGTGCCAGCAGCTTGTACAGGGGACTTGCCTACGAGCAGTACTTC.

V gene TRBV28 combines with J gene TRBJ1-5; unclear D gene. The V gene's germline CDR1 is MDHEN and CDR2 SYDVKM. This CDR3 spans 15 amino acids. V was clipped by 1 base and J by 4 bases, with 11 bases between them. The CDR3 nucleotides are TGTGCCAGCAGTTTATTCGCAGGTCAGAATCAGCCCCAGCATTTT. Its translation: CASSLFAGQNQPQHF.

This clone was seen a few times. The genes are TRBV5-1 and TRBJ2-1, with 8 bases lining up with TRBD2. The CDR3 covers 16 residues. CDR1 SGHRS and CDR2 YFSETQ come from the germline V gene. V dropped 4 bases and J dropped 4; count of bases not matched to a gene: 10. CDR3 sequence: CASSLRLATQYNEQFF. In nucleotides, the CDR3 is TGCGCCAGCAGCCTAAGACTAGCGACCCAGTACAATGAGCAGTTCTTC.

The genes are TRBV14 and TRBJ1-1, with D perhaps TRBD1 (6 bases). From germline, CDR1 is SGHDN and CDR2 FVKESK. V dropped 4 bases and J dropped 5 bases, with 20 bases sitting between them. CDR3 length: 16 residues. DNA of the CDR3: TGTGCCAGCAGCCGATACGGTATGCAAGGGGGAACTGAAGCTTTCTTT. Its protein product is CASSRYGMQGGTEAFF.

V gene TRBV7-9 combines with J gene TRBJ2-7, with a possible D match to TRBD1 (7 bases). The CDR3 is made up of 15 amino acids. Per the germline V gene, CDR1 is SEHNR and CDR2 is FQNEAQ (reference sequence). Trimming took off 1 base at V and 5 bases at J, with 15 bases between the two ends. This CDR3 reads CASSLGGTALHEQYF. As DNA, the CDR3 is TGTGCCAGCAGCTTAGGCGGGACAGCTTTACACGAGCAGTACTTC.

This chain joins TRBV5-5 and TRBJ1-3; possibly TRBD1 for D (5 bases). Germline CDR1 and CDR2: SGHKS and YYEKEE (reference sequence). Between the trimmed V and J ends, which lost 4 bases and 3 bases, there was a span of 14 bases. This CDR3 has 15 residues. CDR3 nucleotides: TGTGCCAGCAGCGGAACGTGGGGGGGTGGAAACACCATATATTTT. This translates into CASSGTWGGGNTIYF.

This chain joins TRBV19 and TRBJ2-2; D is unresolved. CDR1 and CDR2 from the germline V gene are LNHDA and SQIVND (reference sequence). With 7 bases removed from V and 4 bases from J, the gap between germline ends came to 10 bases. The CDR3 is 13 amino acids. CDR3 coding DNA: TGTGCCAGTAAGAGTAGTTCCACCGGGGAGCTGTTTTTT. This sequence encodes CASKSSSTGELFF. Full variable domain (rest looked up from reference TRBV19 and TRBJ2-2): DGGITQSPKYLFRKEGQNVTLSCEQNLNHDAMYWYRQDPGQGLRLIYYSQIVNDFQKGDIAEGYSVSREKKESFPLTVTSAQKNPTAFYLCASKSSSTGELFFGEGSRLTVL.

The chain carries TRBV14 and TRBJ2-1; a possible D gene is TRBD1 (5 bases). With 2 bases removed from V and 5 bases from J, the gap between germline ends came to 16 bases. CDR1 SGHDN and CDR2 FVKESK come from the germline V gene. The CDR3 totals 16 residues. The CDR3 region is CASSQLGEPQDNEQFF. In DNA form, the CDR3 reads TGTGCCAGCAGCCAATTAGGGGAACCCCAGGACAATGAGCAGTTCTTC. Complete variable domain (other parts from reference TRBV14 and TRBJ2-1): EAGVTQFPSHSVIEKGQTVTLRCDPISGHDNLYWYRRVMGKEIKFLLHFVKESKQDESGMPNNRFLAERTGGTYSTLKVQPAELEDSGVYFCASSQLGEPQDNEQFFGPGTRLTVL.

J is TRBJ1-5 and V is TRBV16; 7 bases are shared with TRBD1. The CDR3 consists of 15 residues. Trimming at V came to 4 bases and at J to 11 bases, leaving 14 bases not matched to a gene. Germline assignment: CDR1 KGHSY and CDR2 FQNENV. The CDR3 DNA sequence: TGTGCCAGCAGCCTCAGGGGGACGACCTCGGCAGCCCAGCATTTT. Protein sequence: CASSLRGTTSAAQHF.

The V and J genes are TRBV7-2 and TRBJ1-3; no reliable D call. Looked up from germline, CDR1 is SGHTA and CDR2 is FQGNSA. Trimming shortened V by 1 base and J by 0 bases, and 10 bases separated the two germline ends. This CDR3 is built from 16 residues. The CDR3 region is CASSLGAVRSGNTIYF. The CDR3 nucleotides are TGTGCCAGCAGCTTAGGTGCAGTCCGCTCTGGAAACACCATATATTTT.

As for this clone: Other DNA sequences in the same sample also yield this CDR3. The genes are TRBV5-1 and TRBJ2-7; 10 positions agree with TRBD1. V lost 1 base, J lost 1 base, and 2 bases stayed unmatched. CDR1 is SGHRS and CDR2 is YFSETQ in the germline V gene. The CDR3 totals 15 residues. CDR3 sequence: CASSLLGQGSYEQYF. CDR3 in DNA: TGCGCCAGCAGCTTGTTGGGACAGGGGTCCTACGAGCAGTACTTC.

V and J are TRBV5-4 and TRBJ2-2; D perhaps matches TRBD2 (6 bases). This CDR3 has 15 amino acids. Germline CDR1 is SGHNT and CDR2 is YYREEE (reference sequence). The V end lost 4 bases, the J end lost 1 base, and 11 bases lay between the germline ends. The CDR3 coding sequence is TGTGCCAGCAGCCCCCGGGGAGGGAACACCGGGGAGCTGTTTTTT. Residues: CASSPRGGNTGELFF.

The chain is built from TRBV4-1 and TRBJ2-7; the D is unclear. This CDR3 region has 15 residues. Germline CDR1 reads MGHRA; CDR2 reads YSYEKL. V gave up 3 bases and J gave up 3 bases, with 15 bases separating them. In DNA form, the CDR3 reads TGCGCCAGCAGCCACCCGACACCAATCAGCTACGAGCAGTACTTC. The encoded protein is CASSHPTPISYEQYF.

J is TRBJ2-7 and V is TRBV7-9; D call uncertain. V was cut by 3 bases and J by 0 bases, with 6 bases left in between. The CDR3 sequence is 13 residues long. In germline, CDR1 is SEHNR, CDR2 FQNEAQ (reference sequence). CDR3 DNA sequence: TGTGCCAGCAGCTTCGACTTCTCCTACGAGCAGTACTTC. Translation gives CASSFDFSYEQYF.

V and J are TRBV28 and TRBJ1-3, with D possibly TRBD1 on 6 matching bases. Germline CDR1 MDHEN, CDR2 SYDVKM. There are 14 residues in the CDR3. Trimming removed 6 bases at V and 6 bases at J, with 15 bases between. The CDR3 DNA reads TGTGCCAGCAGACACAGGGCCTCGGAAAACACCATATATTTT. This translates into CASRHRASENTIYF. Full variable domain (outside the CDR3, taken from reference TRBV28 and TRBJ1-3): DVKVTQSSRYLVKRTGEKVFLECVQDMDHENMFWYRQDPGLGLRLIYFSYDVKMKEKGDIPEGYSVSREKKERFSLILESASTNQTSMYLCASRHRASENTIYFGEGSWLTVV.

V usage is TRBV29-1 and J usage is TRBJ2-7; 12 bases line up with TRBD1. CDR1 SQVTM and CDR2 ANQGSEA come from the germline V gene. There are 15 residues in the CDR3. With V trimmed by 3 bases and J by 0 bases, 3 bases remained unmatched. For the CDR3, the DNA is TGCAGCGTTGAGGTGGGACAGGGGGCCTCCTACGAGCAGTACTTC. It codes for CSVEVGQGASYEQYF.

The rearrangement links TRBV6-5 to TRBJ1-3; D unclear. This CDR3 is 14 amino acids long. Germline V gives CDR1 MNHEY, CDR2 SVGAGI. V gave up 0 bases and J gave up 4 bases, with 7 bases separating them. The CDR3 nucleotides are TGTGCCAGCAGTTACTCGACTAGCGGAAACACCATATATTTT. Translating it yields CASSYSTSGNTIYF.

The chain uses TRBV4-1 and TRBJ2-5, with 8 nucleotides matching TRBD1. V lost 0 bases, J lost 5 bases, and 14 bases stayed unmatched. The germline CDR1 and CDR2 sequences are MGHRA and YSYEKL. The CDR3 covers 18 residues. CDR3 nucleotides: TGCGCCAGCAGCCAAGATAGGACAGGGATGGGTCGTGAGGAGACCCAGTACTTC. Translation: CASSQDRTGMGREETQYF.

J is TRBJ2-1 and V is TRBV19; weak D call: TRBD2 (6 bases). Germline V CDR1 and CDR2: LNHDA, SQIVND (reference sequence). Between the trimmed V and J ends, which lost 7 bases and 4 bases, there was a span of 14 bases. The CDR3 has 14 residues. The CDR3 region has the DNA TGTGCCAGTAAAGGCAATGCGGGGTACAATGAGCAGTTCTTC. Translating it yields CASKGNAGYNEQFF.

The chain employs TRBV4-1 and TRBJ2-2, with 10 bases matching TRBD2. This CDR3 contains 15 residues. In germline, CDR1 is MGHRA, CDR2 YSYEKL. The junction had 6 bases not matched to a gene; V was cut back by 3 bases and J by 8 bases. This CDR3 reads CASSQWTSGVGELFF. DNA for the CDR3: TGCGCCAGCAGCCAGTGGACTAGCGGAGTGGGGGAGCTGTTTTTT.

The chain joins TRBV27 to TRBJ2-1, with 8 bases lining up with TRBD2. CDR1 is MNHEY and CDR2 is SMNVEV in the germline V gene (reference sequence). V gave up 3 bases and J gave up 4 bases; unmatched junction bases: 8. The CDR3 has 16 residues. For the CDR3, the DNA is TGTGCCAGCAGTTTCACAACTAGCGGCAAGTACAATGAGCAGTTCTTC. It is translated as CASSFTTSGKYNEQFF.

The chain recombines TRBV11-2 with TRBJ2-7, with a possible D match to TRBD1 (5 bases). Germline V gene lookup returns CDR1 SGHAT and CDR2 FQNNGV. This CDR3 region has 14 residues. Trimming removed 4 bases from V and 7 bases from J, with 17 bases in between. CDR3 amino acids: CASSSLRTPGEQYF. CDR3 nucleotide sequence: TGTGCCAGCAGCTCGCTCCGGACCCCAGGGGAGCAGTACTTC.

This chain links TRBV7-2 with TRBJ2-5; D is possibly TRBD1 (5 bases). V dropped 3 bases and J dropped 5 bases, with 16 bases sitting between them. This CDR3 has 15 amino acids. Germline V lookup: CDR1 SGHTA, CDR2 FQGNSA. CDR3 in DNA: TGTGCCAGCAGCTTGACAGTTGGGGTGAGGGAGACCCAGTACTTC. Amino acids: CASSLTVGVRETQYF.

The chain links TRBV28 to TRBJ2-7, with a tentative D call TRBD1 (5 bases). Germline lookup yields CDR1 MDHEN and CDR2 SYDVKM. V lost 1 base to trimming and J lost 10 bases, with 11 bases between them. The CDR3 loop spans 12 amino acids. CDR3 bases: TGTGCCAGCAGTTTATTTCCCCAGGGCCAGTACTTC. Translating gives CASSLFPQGQYF. The full variable domain, in which reference TRBV28 and TRBJ2-7 provide the parts outside the CDR3, is DVKVTQSSRYLVKRTGEKVFLECVQDMDHENMFWYRQDPGLGLRLIYFSYDVKMKEKGDIPEGYSVSREKKERFSLILESASTNQTSMYLCASSLFPQGQYFGPGTRLTVT.

This chain joins TRBV27 and TRBJ2-7; 7 positions match TRBD2. This CDR3 has 15 residues. CDR1 and CDR2 from the germline V gene are MNHEY and SMNVEV (reference sequence). The junction had 8 bases not matched to a gene; V was cut back by 4 bases and J by 2 bases. The CDR3 is CASSSRLAETYEQYF. The DNA of the CDR3 is TGTGCCAGCAGTTCCCGTCTAGCGGAGACCTACGAGCAGTACTTC.

The V call is TRBV5-6, the J call TRBJ2-5; D is possibly TRBD1 (6 bases). Germline V lookup: CDR1 SGHDT, CDR2 YYEEEE. V was trimmed by 2 bases and J by 2 bases, leaving 13 bases between them. This CDR3 is built from 15 residues. The CDR3 DNA sequence: TGTGCCAGCAGCTTTGGGTTGCAGGGGCAAGAGACCCAGTACTTC. Translation: CASSFGLQGQETQYF.

This clone was picked up a small number of times. In DNA, the CDR3 is TGCAGCTCTCTGCCGGCAGGGGGCATGAACACTGAAGCTTTCTTT. Translated, it gives CSSLPAGGMNTEAFF. This chain links TRBV29-1 with TRBJ1-1; TRBD1 agrees at 8 bases. Germline lookup yields CDR1 SQVTM and CDR2 ANQGSEA. CDR3 length equals 15 residues. V trimming: 8 bases; J trimming: 0 bases; junction bases outside the gene matches: 11.

The rearrangement joins TRBV10-1 to TRBJ2-7; possibly TRBD2 for D (6 bases). Between the trimmed V and J ends, which lost 7 bases and 5 bases, there was a span of 15 bases. This CDR3 comprises 13 residues. CDR1 and CDR2 from the germline V gene are WNHNN and SYGVQD (reference sequence). This CDR3 is CASNTSKENEQYF. The CDR3, as DNA: TGCGCCAGCAACACTAGCAAGGAGAACGAGCAGTACTTC.

This chain joins TRBV28 and TRBJ2-2; tentatively, D is TRBD1 (6 bases). In germline, CDR1 is MDHEN, CDR2 SYDVKM. The CDR3 totals 15 residues. Between the trimmed V and J ends, which lost 8 bases and 0 bases, there was a span of 13 bases. The CDR3 region is CASGTQGPNTGELFF. For the CDR3, the DNA is TGTGCCAGCGGGACACAGGGTCCGAACACCGGGGAGCTGTTTTTT.

The chain couples TRBV18 to TRBJ1-4, with D possibly matching TRBD1 (5 bases). The ends were cut back, 2 bases at V and 3 bases at J, with 10 bases in the middle. Germline-derived CDR1 and CDR2 are KGHSH and LQKENI. This CDR3 spans 15 amino acids. CDR3: CASSPAGGANEKLFF. CDR3 sequence (DNA): TGTGCCAGCTCACCAGCCGGGGGTGCTAATGAAAAACTGTTTTTT.